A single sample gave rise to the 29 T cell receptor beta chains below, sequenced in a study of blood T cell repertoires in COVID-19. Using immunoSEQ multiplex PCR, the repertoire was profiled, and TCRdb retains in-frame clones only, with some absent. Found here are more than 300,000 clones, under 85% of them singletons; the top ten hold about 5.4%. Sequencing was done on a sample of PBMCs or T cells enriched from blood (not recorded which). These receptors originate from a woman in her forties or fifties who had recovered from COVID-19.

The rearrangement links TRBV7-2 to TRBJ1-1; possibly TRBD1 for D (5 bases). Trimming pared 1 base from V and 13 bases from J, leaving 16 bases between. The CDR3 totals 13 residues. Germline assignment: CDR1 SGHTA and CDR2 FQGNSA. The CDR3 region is CASSLGRVARGFF. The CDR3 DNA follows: TGTGCCAGCAGCTTAGGGAGGGTGGCAAGGGGTTTCTTT.

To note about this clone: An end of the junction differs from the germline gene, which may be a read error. The CDR3 here is CASRGRPRGRAATGELFF. CDR3 in DNA: TGCGCCAGCCGCGGCCGGCCGCGCGGGAGGGCGGCCACCGGGGAGCTGTTTTTT. This sequence joins TRBV5-5 and TRBJ2-2; 9 nucleotides line up with TRBD2. The CDR3 contains 18 residues. Looked up from germline, CDR1 is SGHKS and CDR2 is YYEKEE (reference sequence).

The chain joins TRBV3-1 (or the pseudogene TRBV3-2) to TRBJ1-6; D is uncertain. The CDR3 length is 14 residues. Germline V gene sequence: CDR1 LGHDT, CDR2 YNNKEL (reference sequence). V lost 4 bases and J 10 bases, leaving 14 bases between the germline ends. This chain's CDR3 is CASSPTQGVSPLHF. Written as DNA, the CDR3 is TGTGCCAGCAGCCCAACCCAAGGAGTCTCACCCCTCCACTTT.

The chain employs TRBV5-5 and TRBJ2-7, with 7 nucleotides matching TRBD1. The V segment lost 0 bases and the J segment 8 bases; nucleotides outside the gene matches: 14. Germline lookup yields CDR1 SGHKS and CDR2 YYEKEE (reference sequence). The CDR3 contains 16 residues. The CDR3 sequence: CASSLEGTGEPTKQYF. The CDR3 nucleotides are TGTGCCAGCAGCTTGGAGGGTACAGGGGAACCTACGAAGCAGTACTTC.

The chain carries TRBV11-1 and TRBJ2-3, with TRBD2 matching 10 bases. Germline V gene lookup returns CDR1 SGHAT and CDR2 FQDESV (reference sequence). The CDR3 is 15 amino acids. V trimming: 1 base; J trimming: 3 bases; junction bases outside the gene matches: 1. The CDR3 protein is CASSLEGLATDTQYF. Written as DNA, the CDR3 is TGTGCCAGCAGCTTAGAGGGACTAGCGACAGATACGCAGTATTTT.

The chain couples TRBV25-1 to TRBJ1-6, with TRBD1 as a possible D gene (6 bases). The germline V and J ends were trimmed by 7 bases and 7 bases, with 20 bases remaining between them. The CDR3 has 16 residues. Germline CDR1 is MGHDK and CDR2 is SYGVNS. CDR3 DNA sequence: TGTGCCAGCAACACACCTCCAGGGGAAGGGAATTCACCCCTCCACTTT. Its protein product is CASNTPPGEGNSPLHF.

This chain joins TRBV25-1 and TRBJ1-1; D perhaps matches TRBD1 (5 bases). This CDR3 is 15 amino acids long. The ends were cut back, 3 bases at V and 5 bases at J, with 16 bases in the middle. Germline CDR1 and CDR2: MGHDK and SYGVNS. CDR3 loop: CASSDFGGVETEAFF. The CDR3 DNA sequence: TGTGCCAGCAGTGACTTCGGAGGGGTGGAAACTGAAGCTTTCTTT.

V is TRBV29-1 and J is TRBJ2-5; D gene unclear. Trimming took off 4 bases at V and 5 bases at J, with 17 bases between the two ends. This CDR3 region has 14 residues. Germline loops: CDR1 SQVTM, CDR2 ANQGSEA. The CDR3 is CSVGKGQERETQYF. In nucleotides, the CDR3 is TGCAGCGTTGGAAAAGGTCAGGAAAGGGAGACCCAGTACTTC.

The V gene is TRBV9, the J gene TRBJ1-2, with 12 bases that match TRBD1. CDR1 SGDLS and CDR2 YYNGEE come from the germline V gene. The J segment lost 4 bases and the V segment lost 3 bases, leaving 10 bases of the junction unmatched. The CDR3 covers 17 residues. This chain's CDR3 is CASSGGTGGTFSYGYTF. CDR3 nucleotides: TGTGCCAGCAGCGGCGGGACAGGGGGCACTTTTAGCTATGGCTACACCTTC.

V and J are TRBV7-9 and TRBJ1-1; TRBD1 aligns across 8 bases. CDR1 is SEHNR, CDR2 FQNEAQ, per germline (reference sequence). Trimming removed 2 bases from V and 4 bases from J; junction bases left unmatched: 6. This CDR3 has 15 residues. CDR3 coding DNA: TGTGCCAGCAGCTTACAGGGGGCGCAGGGCACTGAAGCTTTCTTT. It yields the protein CASSLQGAQGTEAFF.

CDR3 residues: CASSPLPQAGQPQHF. In nucleotides, the CDR3 is TGTGCCAGCAGTCCCCTCCCGCAGGCTGGTCAGCCCCAGCATTTT. The genes are TRBV6-5 and TRBJ1-5; D uncertain. This CDR3 contains 15 residues. CDR1 MNHEY and CDR2 SVGAGI come from the germline V gene. Trimming removed 5 bases from V and 6 bases from J, with 17 bases in between.

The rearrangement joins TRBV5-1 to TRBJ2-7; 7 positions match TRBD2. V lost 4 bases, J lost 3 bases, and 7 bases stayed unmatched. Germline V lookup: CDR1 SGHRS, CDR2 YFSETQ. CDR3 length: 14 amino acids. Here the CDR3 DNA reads TGCGCCAGCAGCCCCGAGTGGGGGGGCTACGAGCAGTACTTC. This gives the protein CASSPEWGGYEQYF.

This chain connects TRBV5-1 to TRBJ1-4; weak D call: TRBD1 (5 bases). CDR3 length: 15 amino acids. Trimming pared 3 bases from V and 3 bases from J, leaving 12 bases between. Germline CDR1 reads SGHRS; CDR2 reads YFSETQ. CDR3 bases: TGCGCCAGCAGCTCCTCCGGGGGATCTAATGAAAAACTGTTTTTT. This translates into CASSSSGGSNEKLFF.

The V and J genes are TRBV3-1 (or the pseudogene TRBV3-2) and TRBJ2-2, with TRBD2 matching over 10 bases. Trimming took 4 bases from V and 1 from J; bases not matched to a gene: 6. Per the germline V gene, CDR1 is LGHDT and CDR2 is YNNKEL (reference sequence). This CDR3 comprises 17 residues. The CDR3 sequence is CASSLLGTSENTGELFF. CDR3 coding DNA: TGTGCCAGCAGCCTTTTGGGGACTAGCGAGAACACCGGGGAGCTGTTTTTT.

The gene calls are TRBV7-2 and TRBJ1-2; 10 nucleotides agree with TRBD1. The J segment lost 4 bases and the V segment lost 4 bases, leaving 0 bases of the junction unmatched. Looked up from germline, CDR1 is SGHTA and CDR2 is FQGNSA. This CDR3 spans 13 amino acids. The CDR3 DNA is TGTGCCAGCAGCTGGGACAGGGGCTATGGCTACACCTTC. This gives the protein CASSWDRGYGYTF. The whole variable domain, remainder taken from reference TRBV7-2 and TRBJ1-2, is GAGVSQSPSNKVTEKGKDVELRCDPISGHTALYWYRQSLGQGLEFLIYFQGNSAPDKSGLPSDRFSAERTGGSVSTLTIQRTQQEDSAVYLCASSWDRGYGYTFGSGTRLTVV.

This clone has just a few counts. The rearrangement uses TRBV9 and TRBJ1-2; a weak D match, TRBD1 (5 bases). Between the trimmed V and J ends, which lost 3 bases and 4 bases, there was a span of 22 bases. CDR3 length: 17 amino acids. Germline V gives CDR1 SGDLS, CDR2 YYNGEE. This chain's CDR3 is CASSEYGGSPGAYGYTF. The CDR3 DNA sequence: TGTGCCAGCAGCGAGTACGGGGGGTCCCCTGGAGCCTATGGCTACACCTTC.

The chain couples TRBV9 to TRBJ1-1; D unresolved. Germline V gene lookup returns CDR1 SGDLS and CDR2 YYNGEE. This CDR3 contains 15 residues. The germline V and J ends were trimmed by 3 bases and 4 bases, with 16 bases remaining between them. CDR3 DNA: TGTGCCAGCAGCGCTCCGCCGGCAGGACTCACTGAAGCTTTCTTT. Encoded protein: CASSAPPAGLTEAFF. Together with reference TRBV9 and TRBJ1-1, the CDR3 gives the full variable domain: DSGVTQTPKHLITATGQRVTLRCSPRSGDLSVYWYQQSLDQGLQFLIQYYNGEERAKGNILERFSAQQFPDLHSELNLSSLELGDSALYFCASSAPPAGLTEAFFGQGTRLTVV.

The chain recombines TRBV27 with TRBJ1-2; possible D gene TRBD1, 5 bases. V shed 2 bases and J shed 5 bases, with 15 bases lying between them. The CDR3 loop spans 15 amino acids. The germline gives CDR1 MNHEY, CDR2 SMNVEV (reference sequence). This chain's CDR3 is CASSLKAGYNYGYTF. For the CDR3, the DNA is TGTGCCAGCAGTTTAAAGGCAGGGTATAATTATGGCTACACCTTC.

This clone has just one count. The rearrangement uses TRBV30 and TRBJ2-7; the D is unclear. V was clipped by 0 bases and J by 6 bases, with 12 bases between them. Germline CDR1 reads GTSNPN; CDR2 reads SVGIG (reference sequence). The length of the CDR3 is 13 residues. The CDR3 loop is CAWSVQLGSEQYF. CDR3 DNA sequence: TGTGCCTGGAGTGTACAGCTTGGCTCCGAGCAGTACTTC.

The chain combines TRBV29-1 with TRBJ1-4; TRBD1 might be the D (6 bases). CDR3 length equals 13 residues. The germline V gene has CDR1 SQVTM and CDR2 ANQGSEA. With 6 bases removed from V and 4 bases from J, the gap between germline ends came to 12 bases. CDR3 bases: TGCAGCGTGACACAGGGTAATAATGAAAAACTGTTTTTT. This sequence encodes CSVTQGNNEKLFF. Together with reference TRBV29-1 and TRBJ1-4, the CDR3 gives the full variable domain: SAVISQKPSRDICQRGTSLTIQCQVDSQVTMMFWYRQQPGQSLTLIATANQGSEATYESGFVIDKFPISRPNLTFSTLTVSNMSPEDSSIYLCSVTQGNNEKLFFGSGTQLSVL.

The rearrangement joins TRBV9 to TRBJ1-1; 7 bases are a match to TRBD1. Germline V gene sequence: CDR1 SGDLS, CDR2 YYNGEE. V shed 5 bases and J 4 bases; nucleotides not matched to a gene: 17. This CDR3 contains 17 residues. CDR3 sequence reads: CASSHTLGDRVSTEAFF. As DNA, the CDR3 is TGTGCCAGCAGTCATACGCTGGGAGACAGGGTGAGCACTGAAGCTTTCTTT.

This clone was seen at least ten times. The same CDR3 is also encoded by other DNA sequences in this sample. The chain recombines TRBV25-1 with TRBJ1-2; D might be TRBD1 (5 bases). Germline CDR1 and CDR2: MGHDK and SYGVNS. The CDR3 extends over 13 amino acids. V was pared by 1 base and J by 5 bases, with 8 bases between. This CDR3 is CASSESGGYGYTF. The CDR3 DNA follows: TGTGCCAGCAGTGAATCGGGGGGATATGGCTACACCTTC.

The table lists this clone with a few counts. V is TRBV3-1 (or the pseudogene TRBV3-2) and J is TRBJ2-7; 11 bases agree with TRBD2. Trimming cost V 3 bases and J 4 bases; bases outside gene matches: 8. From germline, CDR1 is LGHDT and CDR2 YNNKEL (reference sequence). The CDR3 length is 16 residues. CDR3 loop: CASSQLRLAGGYEQYF. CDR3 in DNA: TGTGCCAGCAGCCAGTTGCGGCTAGCGGGGGGTTACGAGCAGTACTTC.

In DNA form, the CDR3 reads TGTGCCAGCAGCGTAGATAGCGGCCGTACAAATGAGCAGTTCTTC. Translating gives CASSVDSGRTNEQFF. The chain links TRBV9 to TRBJ2-1; D possibly corresponds to TRBD2 (6 bases). The CDR3 has 15 amino acids. V was pared by 0 bases and J by 7 bases, with 14 bases between. Germline-derived CDR1 and CDR2 are SGDLS and YYNGEE.

The chain's CDR3 is CASSPWTSARPQYF. As DNA, the CDR3 is TGTGCCAGCAGCCCCTGGACTAGCGCGAGGCCGCAGTATTTT. The J gene is TRBJ2-3, the V gene TRBV7-2, with TRBD2 matching over 9 bases. CDR3 length equals 14 residues. Germline V gives CDR1 SGHTA, CDR2 FQGNSA. Trimming took 5 bases from V and 10 from J; bases not matched to a gene: 10. Variable domain in full (rest from reference TRBV7-2 and TRBJ2-3): GAGVSQSPSNKVTEKGKDVELRCDPISGHTALYWYRQSLGQGLEFLIYFQGNSAPDKSGLPSDRFSAERTGGSVSTLTIQRTQQEDSAVYLCASSPWTSARPQYFGPGTRLTVL.

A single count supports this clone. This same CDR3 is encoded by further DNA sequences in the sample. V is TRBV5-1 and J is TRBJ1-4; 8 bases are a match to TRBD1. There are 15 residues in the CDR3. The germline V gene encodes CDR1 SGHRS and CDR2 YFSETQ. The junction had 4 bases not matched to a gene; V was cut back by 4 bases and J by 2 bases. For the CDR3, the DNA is TGCGCCAGCAGCCAACAGGGGGGGACTAATGAAAAACTGTTTTTT. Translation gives CASSQQGGTNEKLFF.

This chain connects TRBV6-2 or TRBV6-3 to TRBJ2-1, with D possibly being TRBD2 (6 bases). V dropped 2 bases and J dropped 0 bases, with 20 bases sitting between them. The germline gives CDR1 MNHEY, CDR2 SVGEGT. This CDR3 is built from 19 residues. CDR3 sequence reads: CASSYPSNYSGGSYNEQFF. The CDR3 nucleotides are TGTGCCAGCAGTTACCCCTCAAATTATAGCGGAGGCTCCTACAATGAGCAGTTCTTC.

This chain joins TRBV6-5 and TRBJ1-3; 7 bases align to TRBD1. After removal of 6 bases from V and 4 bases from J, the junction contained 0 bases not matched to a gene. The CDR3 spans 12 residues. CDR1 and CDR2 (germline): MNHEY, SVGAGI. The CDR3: CASRGQGNTIYF. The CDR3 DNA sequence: TGTGCCAGCAGGGGACAGGGAAACACCATATATTTT.

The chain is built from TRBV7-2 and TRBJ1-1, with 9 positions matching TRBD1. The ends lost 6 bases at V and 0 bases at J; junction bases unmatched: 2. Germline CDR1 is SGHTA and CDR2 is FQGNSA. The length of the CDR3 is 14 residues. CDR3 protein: CASRRDRVNTEAFF. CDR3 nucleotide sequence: TGTGCCAGCAGACGGGACAGGGTGAACACTGAAGCTTTCTTT.